The present T cell receptor (beta chain) was sequenced within a study of T-cell memory formation after mild COVID-19. Study details: TCR clusters largely stayed donor specific. Study observations and caveats: The appearance of some responding clones in pre-infection memory suggested that cross-reactive memory joined. Those CD4+ clones that contracted were mainly in CM and EM (CD8+ ones in EMRA).

TCRalpha and TCRbeta libraries used 5'RACE with constant-segment primers and UMIs. TCRdb independently ran MiXCR on the 5' RACE reads; one entry per CDR3 protein. The data contain fewer than 550,000 distinct CDR3 sequences, 20% of them singletons. V dropped 11 bases and J dropped 1; count of bases not matched to a gene: 19. The length of the CDR3 is 18 residues. This clonotype has more than one count but fewer than ten. What it binds is not known. The rearrangement uses TRBV23-1 and TRBJ2-3; TRBD2 agrees at 9 bases. TRBV23-1 is an ORF, with its function uncertain. The receptor was derived from an adult woman who had mild COVID-19 (a few samples of this study predate the infection). Cell type and time point are not known. Input material: PBMCs or a T cell subset sorted from them (not recorded which). The CDR3: CAEGHSGSRGRGTDTQYF. The CDR3 coding sequence is TGCGCCGAAGGCCATAGCGGGAGTCGGGGTAGGGGCACAGATACGCAGTATTTT.